This T cell receptor beta chain was recorded in a study of post-analysis software for immune sequencing data. Points from the study as a whole: Relative to controls, patients with multiple sclerosis showed significantly lower normalized Chao1 diversity. TRBV5-6, TRBV5-1 and TRBV20-1 were among roughly five TRBV segments more frequent in patients than controls.

Concerning this clonotype: The antigen remains unidentified.

Incorporated into the TCR beta cDNA libraries were unique molecular identifiers, which served to reduce PCR and sequencing biases. In TCRdb, the PCR reads were re-called with MiXCR into one record per CDR3 protein. Of over 250,000 distinct CDR3 sequences listed, roughly a third are singletons. Germline CDR1 reads LGHDT; CDR2 reads YNNKEL (reference sequence). V dropped 5 bases and J dropped 5; count of bases not matched to a gene: 4. The CDR3 spans 14 residues. The gene calls are TRBV3-1 and TRBJ1-5; 9 nucleotides align to TRBD1. The sample was blood. The TCR comes from a girl under 18 with multiple sclerosis. CDR3 DNA sequence: TGTGCCAGCAGCTGGGGACAGGGAGATCAGCCCCAGCATTTT. Amino acid sequence: CASSWGQGDQPQHF.